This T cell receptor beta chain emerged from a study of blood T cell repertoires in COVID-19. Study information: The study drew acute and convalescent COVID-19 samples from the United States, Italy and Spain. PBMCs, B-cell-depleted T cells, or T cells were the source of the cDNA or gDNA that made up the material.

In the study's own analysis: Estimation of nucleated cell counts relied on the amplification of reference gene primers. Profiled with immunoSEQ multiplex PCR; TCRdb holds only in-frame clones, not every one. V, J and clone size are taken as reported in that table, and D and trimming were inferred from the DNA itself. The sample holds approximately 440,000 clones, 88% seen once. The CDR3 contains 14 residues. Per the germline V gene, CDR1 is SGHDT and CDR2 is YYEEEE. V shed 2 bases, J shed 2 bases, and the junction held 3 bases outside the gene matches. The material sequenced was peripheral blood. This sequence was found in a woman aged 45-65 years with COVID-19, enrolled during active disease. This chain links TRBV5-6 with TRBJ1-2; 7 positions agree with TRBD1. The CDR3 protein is CASSFGQDNYGYTF. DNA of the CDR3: TGTGCCAGCAGCTTTGGACAGGACAACTATGGCTACACCTTC.